Shown below are 20 T cell receptor beta chains from a single sample sequenced in a study of blood T cell repertoires in COVID-19 (dated by TCRdb to the early 2020s). Library preparation employed the immunoSEQ multiplex PCR assay. The immuneACCESS repertoire file appears here via TCRdb, limited to in-frame rearrangements. These files lack a portion of the clones; in checked studies, under half of the deficit traces to unresolved V genes, and the cause of the others is not known. The sample has over 100,000 clones on record, roughly 88% of them singletons. Of the sample, over 9% falls within the top ten clones. The sequenced material came from peripheral blood. The receptor set was obtained from a middle-aged man with acute or convalescent COVID-19.

The CDR3 DNA is TGTGCCAGCAGTCGACAGGGGGCCTATGGCTACACCTTC. Its translation: CASSRQGAYGYTF. The V gene is TRBV2, the J gene TRBJ1-2; 10 bases agree with TRBD1. V lost 5 bases to trimming and J lost 4 bases; unmatched junction nucleotides: 1. Per the germline V gene, CDR1 is SNHLY and CDR2 is FYNNEI. CDR3 length equals 13 residues. Based on the CDR3 plus reference TRBV2 and TRBJ1-2, the full variable domain is EPEVTQTPSHQVTQMGQEVILRCVPISNHLYFYWYRQILGQKVEFLVSFYNNEISEKSEIFDDQFSVERPDGSNFTLKIRSTKLEDSAMYFCASSRQGAYGYTFGSGTRLTVV.

The rearrangement uses TRBV7-3 and TRBJ2-3; 9 nucleotides match TRBD2. CDR3 length equals 15 residues. The trim removed 3 bases at V and 5 bases at J, leaving 6 bases unmatched. CDR1 is SGHTA and CDR2 is FQGTGA in the germline V gene. CDR3 protein: CASSLGLAHRDTQYF. CDR3 in DNA: TGTGCCAGCAGCTTGGGACTAGCCCACAGAGATACGCAGTATTTT.

V usage is TRBV23-1 and J usage is TRBJ2-7; 11 bases agree with TRBD1. TRBV23-1 is an ORF, and what it does is uncertain. V trimming: 2 bases; J trimming: 0 bases; junction bases outside the gene matches: 6. The length of the CDR3 is 17 residues. The CDR3 region has the DNA TGCGCCAGCAGTCAAGGTAAAGGGACAGGGGGCTCCTACGAGCAGTACTTC. Residues: CASSQGKGTGGSYEQYF.

This chain uses TRBV18 with TRBJ1-2, with unresolved D. CDR1 and CDR2 from the germline V gene are KGHSH and LQKENI. The V and J ends lost 1 base and 6 bases respectively, with 6 bases between them. The CDR3 covers 12 residues. The CDR3 is CASSPQIDGYTF. The CDR3 bases are TGTGCCAGCTCACCACAAATAGATGGCTACACCTTC. Based on the CDR3 plus reference TRBV18 and TRBJ1-2, the full variable domain is NAGVMQNPRHLVRRRGQEARLRCSPMKGHSHVYWYRQLPEEGLKFMVYLQKENIIDESGMPKERFSAEFPKEGPSILRIQQVVRGDSAAYFCASSPQIDGYTFGSGTRLTVV.

Here the CDR3 reads CASSRTGSIENEQFF. The CDR3 DNA is TGTGCCAGCAGTAGGACAGGCTCGATCGAGAATGAGCAGTTCTTC. V is TRBV3-1 (or the pseudogene TRBV3-2) and J is TRBJ2-1; 7 bases fit TRBD1. Trimming removed 6 bases from V and 7 bases from J; junction bases left unmatched: 12. Germline V gives CDR1 LGHDT, CDR2 YNNKEL (reference sequence). The CDR3 is 15 amino acids.

This rearrangement joins TRBV4-1 to TRBJ1-2; D is ambiguous. Looked up from germline, CDR1 is MGHRA and CDR2 is YSYEKL. This CDR3 spans 13 amino acids. Trimming removed 1 base from V and 3 bases from J, with 6 bases in between. The chain's CDR3 is CASSQGLDYGYTF. The CDR3 DNA sequence: TGCGCCAGCAGCCAAGGACTGGACTATGGCTACACCTTC.

This chain uses TRBV7-3 with TRBJ1-2; 9 bases align to TRBD1. J was trimmed by 7 bases and V by 4 bases; bases with no gene match: 4. This CDR3 region has 13 residues. CDR1 and CDR2 (germline): SGHTA, FQGTGA. CDR3 nucleotide sequence: TGTGCCAGCAGCTCCCGGACAGGGGTTGGCTACACCTTC. Translating gives CASSSRTGVGYTF.

This clone was observed a few times. The chain combines TRBV7-8 with TRBJ1-1, with D possibly matching TRBD1 (5 bases). Germline V lookup: CDR1 SGHVS, CDR2 FQNEAQ. Trimming pared 5 bases from V and 7 bases from J, leaving 26 bases between. The CDR3 contains 17 residues. The CDR3 reads CASSRDPRSGGGIEAFF. The CDR3 DNA reads as TGTGCCAGCAGCCGAGACCCCCGATCAGGCGGGGGAATTGAAGCTTTCTTT.

The rearrangement uses TRBV18 and TRBJ1-5, with a tentative D call TRBD1 (5 bases). The germline V gene has CDR1 KGHSH and CDR2 LQKENI. The CDR3 length is 14 residues. Trimming shortened V by 3 bases and J by 4 bases, and 10 bases separated the two germline ends. The CDR3 DNA reads as TGTGCCAGCTCACCGCAGGGTTCTAATCAGCCCCAGCATTTT. Protein sequence: CASSPQGSNQPQHF.

The gene calls are TRBV18 and TRBJ1-2; unclear D gene. The CDR3 is made up of 16 amino acids. Trimming cost V 4 bases and J 0 bases, with 15 bases left between them. CDR1 is KGHSH and CDR2 is LQKENI in the germline V gene. CDR3 protein: CASSLAGYTANYGYTF. CDR3 nucleotide sequence: TGTGCCAGCTCACTGGCAGGTTATACAGCTAACTATGGCTACACCTTC.

The rearrangement uses TRBV3-1 (or the pseudogene TRBV3-2) and TRBJ1-1; a possible D gene is TRBD1 (5 bases). V lost 4 bases to trimming and J lost 0 bases, with 12 bases between them. Germline loops: CDR1 LGHDT, CDR2 YNNKEL (reference sequence). The CDR3 contains 15 residues. CDR3 DNA: TGTGCCAGCAGCCCTGACAGCCTGCTGAACACTGAAGCTTTCTTT. Encoded protein: CASSPDSLLNTEAFF.

This rearrangement joins TRBV4-2 to TRBJ2-5; 8 positions agree with TRBD2. Germline V gene data show CDR1 as LGHNA and CDR2 as YNFKEQ. J gave up 5 bases and V 0 bases, and 8 bases lay outside the gene matches. The CDR3 has 16 amino acids. The CDR3 region has the DNA TGTGCCAGCAGCCAAGATGGGGATCCTAGCGGGGAGACCCAGTACTTC. This encodes CASSQDGDPSGETQYF.

This chain connects TRBV11-2 to TRBJ1-2, with unresolved D. The CDR3 loop spans 12 amino acids. The germline gives CDR1 SGHAT, CDR2 FQNNGV. Trimming pared 4 bases from V and 9 bases from J, leaving 12 bases between. The CDR3 loop is CASSYTDRRYTF. In DNA form, the CDR3 reads TGTGCCAGCAGCTACACAGATCGTCGCTACACCTTC.

The chain links TRBV12-3 or TRBV12-4 to TRBJ2-3; the D gene is possibly TRBD1 (5 bases). The CDR3 is 12 amino acids. V dropped 3 bases and J dropped 6 bases, with 7 bases sitting between them. The CDR3 nucleotides are TGTGCCAGCAGTTTTTCAGGGGATACGCAGTATTTT. Its protein product is CASSFSGDTQYF.

The chain is built from TRBV3-1 (or the pseudogene TRBV3-2) and TRBJ2-1; D is unclear. CDR3 length equals 16 residues. V lost 0 bases and J lost 0, with 9 bases in between. Per the germline V gene, CDR1 is LGHDT and CDR2 is YNNKEL (reference sequence). The CDR3 DNA reads TGTGCCAGCAGCCAAGATCTCGCCAGCTCCTACAATGAGCAGTTCTTC. Translated, it gives CASSQDLASSYNEQFF.

The chain uses TRBV6-5 and TRBJ1-1; D gene uncertain. Per the germline V gene, CDR1 is MNHEY and CDR2 is SVGAGI. V lost 2 bases and J 8 bases, leaving 18 bases between the germline ends. The CDR3 is 15 residues long. For the CDR3, the DNA is TGTGCCAGCAGTTACGGGAGGACCCCCCAACCGGAAGCTTTCTTT. Translation gives CASSYGRTPQPEAFF.

The J gene is TRBJ1-2, the V gene TRBV3-1 (or the pseudogene TRBV3-2); possibly TRBD1 for D (6 bases). The CDR3 runs 12 residues. CDR1 is LGHDT and CDR2 is YNNKEL in the germline V gene (reference sequence). V lost 5 bases to trimming and J lost 7 bases, with 11 bases between them. The CDR3 protein is CASSIRGFGYTF. For the CDR3, the DNA is TGTGCCAGCAGCATAAGGGGGTTTGGCTACACCTTC.

The rearrangement links TRBV10-3 to TRBJ2-1, with TRBD2 matching 10 bases. This CDR3 spans 12 amino acids. The J segment lost 7 bases and the V segment lost 8 bases, leaving 2 bases of the junction unmatched. Germline values: CDR1 ENHRY, CDR2 SYGVKD. In DNA form, the CDR3 reads TGTGCCATCTATAGCGGGAGGAATGAGCAGTTCTTC. Encoded protein: CAIYSGRNEQFF.

This chain connects TRBV2 to TRBJ2-1, with D perhaps matching TRBD1 (5 bases). Germline loops: CDR1 SNHLY, CDR2 FYNNEI. V was cut by 0 bases and J by 5 bases, with 11 bases left in between. The CDR3 contains 15 residues. The CDR3 is CASSEAERGNNEQFF. CDR3 coding DNA: TGTGCCAGCAGTGAAGCGGAAAGGGGTAACAATGAGCAGTTCTTC.

V is TRBV29-1 and J is TRBJ1-2; maybe TRBD1 (5 bases). The ends were cut back, 6 bases at V and 6 bases at J, with 14 bases in the middle. Germline CDR1 reads SQVTM; CDR2 reads ANQGSEA. The CDR3 extends over 12 amino acids. The CDR3 reads CSVSHVGDGYTF. The CDR3 nucleotides read TGCAGCGTCTCCCACGTAGGGGATGGCTACACCTTC.